This T cell receptor beta chain comes out of a study of cytomegalovirus exposure and HLA in healthy donors. In regard to this clone: Its antigen is currently unknown.

A multiplex PCR was run with 60 Vbeta primers and 13 Jbeta primers. Produced via immunoSEQ multiplex PCR; TCRdb's table is partial and in-frame only. The table has 80,000 to 100,000 clones, 81% seen once. Unmatched junction bases numbered 2, after V lost 0 bases and J lost 4 bases. This CDR3 has 15 residues. CDR1 and CDR2 from the germline V gene are MRHNA and SNTAGT. Study results and limitations: In terms of immune exposure information, only CMV serostatus was available.

The sequence derives from a human donor in good health. The V call is TRBV6-4, the J call TRBJ2-1, with 8 nucleotides matching TRBD2. What was sequenced was PBMCs. The CDR3 sequence is CASSDSSGDYNEQFF. DNA of the CDR3: TGTGCCAGCAGTGACTCTAGCGGGGATTACAATGAGCAGTTCTTC.